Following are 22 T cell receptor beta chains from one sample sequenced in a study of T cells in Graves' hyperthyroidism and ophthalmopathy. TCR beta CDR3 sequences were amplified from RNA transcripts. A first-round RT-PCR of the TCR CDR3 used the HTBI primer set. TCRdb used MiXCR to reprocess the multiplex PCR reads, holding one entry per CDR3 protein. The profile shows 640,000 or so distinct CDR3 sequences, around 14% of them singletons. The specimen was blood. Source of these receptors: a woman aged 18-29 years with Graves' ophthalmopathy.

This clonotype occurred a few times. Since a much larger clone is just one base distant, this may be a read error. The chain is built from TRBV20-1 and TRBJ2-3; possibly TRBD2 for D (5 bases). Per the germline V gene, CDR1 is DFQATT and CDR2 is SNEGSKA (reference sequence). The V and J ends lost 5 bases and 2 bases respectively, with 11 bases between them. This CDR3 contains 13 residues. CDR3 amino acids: CSALGGYTDTQYF. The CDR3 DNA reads TGCAGTGCTTTGGGCGGGTACACAGATACGCAGTATTTT.

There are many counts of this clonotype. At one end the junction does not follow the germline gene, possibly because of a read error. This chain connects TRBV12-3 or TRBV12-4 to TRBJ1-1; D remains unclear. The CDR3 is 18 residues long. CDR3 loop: CASSLSRLASSLNTEASF. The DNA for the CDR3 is TGTGCCAGCAGTTTAAGCCGTCTAGCAAGTTCGTTGAACACTGAAGCTTCCTTT.

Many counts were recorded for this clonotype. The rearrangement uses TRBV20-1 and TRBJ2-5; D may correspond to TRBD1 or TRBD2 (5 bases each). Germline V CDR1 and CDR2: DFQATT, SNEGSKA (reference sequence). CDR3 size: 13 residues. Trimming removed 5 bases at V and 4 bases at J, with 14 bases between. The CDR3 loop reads CSAGRPGGETQYF. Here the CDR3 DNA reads TGCAGTGCTGGCAGGCCTGGGGGAGAGACCCAGTACTTC.

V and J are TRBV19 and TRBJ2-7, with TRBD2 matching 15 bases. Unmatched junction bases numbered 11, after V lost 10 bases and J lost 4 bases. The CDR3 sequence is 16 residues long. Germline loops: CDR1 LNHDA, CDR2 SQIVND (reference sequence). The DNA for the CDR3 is TGTGCCACCAGGGGACTAGCGGGAGGCGACGCTTACGAGCAGTACTTC. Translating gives CATRGLAGGDAYEQYF.

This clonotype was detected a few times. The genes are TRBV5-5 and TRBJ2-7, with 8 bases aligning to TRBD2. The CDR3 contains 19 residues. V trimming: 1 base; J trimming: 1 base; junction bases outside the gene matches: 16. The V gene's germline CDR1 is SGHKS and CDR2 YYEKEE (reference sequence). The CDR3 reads CASSLRPSARGVGSYEQYF. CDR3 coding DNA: TGTGCCAGCAGCTTGAGGCCTTCCGCGCGGGGGGTGGGTTCCTACGAGCAGTACTTC. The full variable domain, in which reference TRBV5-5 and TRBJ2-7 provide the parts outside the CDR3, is DAGVTQSPTHLIKTRGQQVTLRCSPISGHKSVSWYQQVLGQGPQFIFQYYEKEERGRGNFPDRFSARQFPNYSSELNVNALLLGDSALYLCASSLRPSARGVGSYEQYFGPGTRLTVT.

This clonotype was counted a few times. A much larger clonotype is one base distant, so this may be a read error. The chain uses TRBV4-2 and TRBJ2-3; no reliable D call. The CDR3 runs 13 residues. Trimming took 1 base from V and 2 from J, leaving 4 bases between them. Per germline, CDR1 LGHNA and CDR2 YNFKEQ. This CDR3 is CASSQGVTDTQYF. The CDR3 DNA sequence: TGTGCCAGCAGCCAAGGGGTCACAGATACGCAGTATTTT.

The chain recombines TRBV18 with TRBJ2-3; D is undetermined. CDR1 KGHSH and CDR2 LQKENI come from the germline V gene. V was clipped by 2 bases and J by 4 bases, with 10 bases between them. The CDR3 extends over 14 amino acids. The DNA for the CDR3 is TGTGCCAGCTCACCATCGTGGGGTGCAGATACGCAGTATTTT. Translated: CASSPSWGADTQYF.

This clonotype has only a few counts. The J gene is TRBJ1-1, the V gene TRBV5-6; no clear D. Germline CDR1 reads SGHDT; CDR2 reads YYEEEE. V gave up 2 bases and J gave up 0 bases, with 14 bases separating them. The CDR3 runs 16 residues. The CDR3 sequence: CASSFNPGMLNTEAFF. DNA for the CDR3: TGTGCCAGCAGCTTCAACCCTGGGATGCTGAACACTGAAGCTTTCTTT. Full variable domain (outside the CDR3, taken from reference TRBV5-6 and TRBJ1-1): DAGVTQSPTHLIKTRGQQVTLRCSPKSGHDTVSWYQQALGQGPQFIFQYYEEEERQRGNFPDRFSGHQFPNYSSELNVNALLLGDSALYLCASSFNPGMLNTEAFFGQGTRLTVV.

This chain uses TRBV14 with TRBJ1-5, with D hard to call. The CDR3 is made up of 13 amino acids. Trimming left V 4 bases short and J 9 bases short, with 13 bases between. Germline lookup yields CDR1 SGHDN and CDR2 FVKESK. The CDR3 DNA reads TGTGCCAGCAGCCTTTTCCGGGTTGGGCCCCAGCATTTT. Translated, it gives CASSLFRVGPQHF.

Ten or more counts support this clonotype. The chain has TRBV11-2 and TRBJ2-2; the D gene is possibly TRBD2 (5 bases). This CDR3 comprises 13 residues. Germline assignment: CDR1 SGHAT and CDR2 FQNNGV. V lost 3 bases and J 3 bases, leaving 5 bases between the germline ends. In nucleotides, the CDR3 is TGTGCCAGCAGCTTTAGCGACACCGGGGAGCTGTTTTTT. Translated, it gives CASSFSDTGELFF.

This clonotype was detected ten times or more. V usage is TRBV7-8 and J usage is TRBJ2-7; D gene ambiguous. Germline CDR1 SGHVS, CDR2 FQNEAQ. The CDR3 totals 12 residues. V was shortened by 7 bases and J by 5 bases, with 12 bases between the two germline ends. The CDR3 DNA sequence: TGTGCCAGCACCAAGGACGTGGACGAGCAGTACTTC. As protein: CASTKDVDEQYF.

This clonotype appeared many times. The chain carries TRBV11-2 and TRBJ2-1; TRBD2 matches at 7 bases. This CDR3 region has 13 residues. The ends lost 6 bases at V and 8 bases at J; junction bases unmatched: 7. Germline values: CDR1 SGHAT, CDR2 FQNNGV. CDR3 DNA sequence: TGTGCCAGCAGACCAACTAGCGTCGATGAGCAGTTCTTC. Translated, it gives CASRPTSVDEQFF.

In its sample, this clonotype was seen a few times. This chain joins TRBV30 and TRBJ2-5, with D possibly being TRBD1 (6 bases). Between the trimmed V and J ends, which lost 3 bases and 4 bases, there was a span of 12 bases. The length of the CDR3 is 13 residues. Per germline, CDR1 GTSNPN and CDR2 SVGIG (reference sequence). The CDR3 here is CAWRLGAGETQYF. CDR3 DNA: TGTGCCTGGAGATTGGGGGCGGGAGAGACCCAGTACTTC.

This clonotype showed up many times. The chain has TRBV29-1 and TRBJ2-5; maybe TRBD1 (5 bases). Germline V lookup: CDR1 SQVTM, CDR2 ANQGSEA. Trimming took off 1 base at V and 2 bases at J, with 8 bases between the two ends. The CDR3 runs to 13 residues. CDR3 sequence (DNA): TGCAGCGTTGAAGGTCAGGGACAAGAGACCCAGTACTTC. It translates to CSVEGQGQETQYF.

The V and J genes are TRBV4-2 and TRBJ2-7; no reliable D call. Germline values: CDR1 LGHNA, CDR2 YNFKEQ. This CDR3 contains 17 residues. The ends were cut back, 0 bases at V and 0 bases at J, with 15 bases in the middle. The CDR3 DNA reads TGTGCCAGCAGCCAAGATGGGTTGGGCCAGGCCTCCTACGAGCAGTACTTC. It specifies CASSQDGLGQASYEQYF.

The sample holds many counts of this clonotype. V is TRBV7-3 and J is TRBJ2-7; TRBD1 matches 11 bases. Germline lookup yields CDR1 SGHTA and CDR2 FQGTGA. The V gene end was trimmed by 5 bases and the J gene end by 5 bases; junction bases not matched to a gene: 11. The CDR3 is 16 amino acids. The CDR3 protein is CASSRAPGQGAHEQYF. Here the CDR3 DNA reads TGTGCCAGCAGCCGAGCCCCCGGACAGGGGGCCCACGAGCAGTACTTC.

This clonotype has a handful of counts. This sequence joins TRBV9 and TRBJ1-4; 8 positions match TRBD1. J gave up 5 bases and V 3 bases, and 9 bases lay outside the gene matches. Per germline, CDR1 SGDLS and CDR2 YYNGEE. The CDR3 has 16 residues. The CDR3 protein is CASSANGQGSNEKLFF. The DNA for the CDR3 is TGTGCCAGCAGCGCAAATGGACAGGGCTCGAATGAAAAACTGTTTTTT.

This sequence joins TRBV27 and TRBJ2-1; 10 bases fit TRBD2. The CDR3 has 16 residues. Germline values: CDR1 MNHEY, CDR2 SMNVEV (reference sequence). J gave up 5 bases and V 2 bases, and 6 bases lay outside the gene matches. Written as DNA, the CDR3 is TGTGCCAGCAGTTTAACAGCGGGAGGGCCTGACAATGAGCAGTTCTTC. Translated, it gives CASSLTAGGPDNEQFF.

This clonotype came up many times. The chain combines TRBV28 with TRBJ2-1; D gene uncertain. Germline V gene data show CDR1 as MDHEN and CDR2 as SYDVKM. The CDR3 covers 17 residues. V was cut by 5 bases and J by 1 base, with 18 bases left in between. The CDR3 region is CASSPPPWAVSYNEQFF. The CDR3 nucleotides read TGTGCCAGCAGTCCCCCCCCCTGGGCGGTTTCCTACAATGAGCAGTTCTTC. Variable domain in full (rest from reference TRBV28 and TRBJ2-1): DVKVTQSSRYLVKRTGEKVFLECVQDMDHENMFWYRQDPGLGLRLIYFSYDVKMKEKGDIPEGYSVSREKKERFSLILESASTNQTSMYLCASSPPPWAVSYNEQFFGPGTRLTVL.

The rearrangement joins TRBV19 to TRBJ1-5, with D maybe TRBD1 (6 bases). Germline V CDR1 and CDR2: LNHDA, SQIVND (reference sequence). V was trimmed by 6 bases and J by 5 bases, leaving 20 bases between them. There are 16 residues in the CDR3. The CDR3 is CASSHGLGRGDQPQHF. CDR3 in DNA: TGTGCCAGTAGCCACGGACTCGGGAGGGGGGATCAGCCCCAGCATTTT.

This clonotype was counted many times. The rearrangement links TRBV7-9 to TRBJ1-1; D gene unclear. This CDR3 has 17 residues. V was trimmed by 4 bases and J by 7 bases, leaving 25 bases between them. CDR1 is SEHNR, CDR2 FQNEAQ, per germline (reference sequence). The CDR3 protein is CASSWTNGEKLAFEAFF. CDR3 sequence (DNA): TGTGCCAGCAGCTGGACCAACGGGGAAAAATTGGCGTTTGAAGCTTTCTTT. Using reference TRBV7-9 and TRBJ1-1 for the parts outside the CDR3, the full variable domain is DTGVSQNPRHKITKRGQNVTFRCDPISEHNRLYWYRQTLGQGPEFLTYFQNEAQLEKSRLLSDRFSAERPKGSFSTLEIQRTEQGDSAMYLCASSWTNGEKLAFEAFFGQGTRLTVV.

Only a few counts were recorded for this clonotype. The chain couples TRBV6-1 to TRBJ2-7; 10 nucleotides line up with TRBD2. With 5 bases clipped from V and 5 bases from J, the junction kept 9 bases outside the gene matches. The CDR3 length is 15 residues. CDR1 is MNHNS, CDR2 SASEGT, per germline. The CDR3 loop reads CASSTRRAGGDEQYF. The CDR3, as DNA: TGTGCCAGCAGTACTAGGCGAGCGGGAGGGGACGAGCAGTACTTC.